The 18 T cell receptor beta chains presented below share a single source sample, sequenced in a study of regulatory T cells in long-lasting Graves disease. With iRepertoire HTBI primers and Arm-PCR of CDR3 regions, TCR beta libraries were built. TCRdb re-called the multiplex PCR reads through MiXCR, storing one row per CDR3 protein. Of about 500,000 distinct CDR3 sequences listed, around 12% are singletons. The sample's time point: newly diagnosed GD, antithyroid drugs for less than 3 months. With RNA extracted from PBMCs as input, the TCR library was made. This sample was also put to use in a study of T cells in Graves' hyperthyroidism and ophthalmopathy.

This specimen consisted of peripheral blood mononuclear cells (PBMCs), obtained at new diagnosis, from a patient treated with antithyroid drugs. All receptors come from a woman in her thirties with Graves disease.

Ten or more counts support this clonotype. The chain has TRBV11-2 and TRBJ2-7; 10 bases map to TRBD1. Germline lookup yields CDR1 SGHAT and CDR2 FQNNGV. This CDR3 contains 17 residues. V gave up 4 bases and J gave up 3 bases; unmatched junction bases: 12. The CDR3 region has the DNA TGTGCCAGCAGCTCCCGGACAGGGGGTAGAAGGAACTACGAGCAGTACTTC. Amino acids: CASSSRTGGRRNYEQYF.

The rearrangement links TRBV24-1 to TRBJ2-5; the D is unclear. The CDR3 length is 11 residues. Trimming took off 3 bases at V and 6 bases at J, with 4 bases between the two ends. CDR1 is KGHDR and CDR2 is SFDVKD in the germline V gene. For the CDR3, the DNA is TGTGCCACCAGTGATGTCCAGACCCAGTACTTC. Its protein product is CATSDVQTQYF.

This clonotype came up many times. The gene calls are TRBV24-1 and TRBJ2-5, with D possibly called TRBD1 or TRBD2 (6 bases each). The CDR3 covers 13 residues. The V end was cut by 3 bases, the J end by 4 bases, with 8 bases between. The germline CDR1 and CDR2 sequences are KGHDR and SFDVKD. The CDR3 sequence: CATSDKGGETQYF. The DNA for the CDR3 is TGTGCCACCAGTGATAAGGGGGGAGAGACCCAGTACTTC.

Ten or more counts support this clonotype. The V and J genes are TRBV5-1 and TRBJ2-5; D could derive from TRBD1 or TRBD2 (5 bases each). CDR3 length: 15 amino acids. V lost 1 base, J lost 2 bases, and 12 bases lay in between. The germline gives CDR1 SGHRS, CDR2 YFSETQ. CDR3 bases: TGCGCCAGCAGCTTGTTAGGGACCCCTCAAGAGACCCAGTACTTC. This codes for CASSLLGTPQETQYF.

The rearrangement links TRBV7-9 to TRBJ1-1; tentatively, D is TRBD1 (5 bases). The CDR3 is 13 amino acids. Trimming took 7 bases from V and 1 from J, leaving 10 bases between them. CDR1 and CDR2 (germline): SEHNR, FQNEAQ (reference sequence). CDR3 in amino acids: CASKGRPNTEAFF. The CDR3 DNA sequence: TGTGCCAGCAAGGGACGGCCGAACACTGAAGCTTTCTTT.

In nucleotides, the CDR3 is TGCAGCGTTCCGACAGGGCAGATGAACACTGAAGCTTTCTTT. It encodes CSVPTGQMNTEAFF. The rearrangement links TRBV29-1 to TRBJ1-1; 7 positions match TRBD1. Germline CDR1 reads SQVTM; CDR2 reads ANQGSEA. The CDR3 length is 14 residues. Trimming cost V 5 bases and J 0 bases; bases outside gene matches: 6. The full variable domain, rest sourced from reference TRBV29-1 and TRBJ1-1, is SAVISQKPSRDICQRGTSLTIQCQVDSQVTMMFWYRQQPGQSLTLIATANQGSEATYESGFVIDKFPISRPNLTFSTLTVSNMSPEDSSIYLCSVPTGQMNTEAFFGQGTRLTVV.

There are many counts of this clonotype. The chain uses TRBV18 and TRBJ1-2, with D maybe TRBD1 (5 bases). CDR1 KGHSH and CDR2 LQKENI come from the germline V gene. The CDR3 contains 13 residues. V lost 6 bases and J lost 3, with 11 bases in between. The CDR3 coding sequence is TGTGCCAGCTCTCCGGGCAGGGACTATGGCTACACCTTC. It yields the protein CASSPGRDYGYTF.

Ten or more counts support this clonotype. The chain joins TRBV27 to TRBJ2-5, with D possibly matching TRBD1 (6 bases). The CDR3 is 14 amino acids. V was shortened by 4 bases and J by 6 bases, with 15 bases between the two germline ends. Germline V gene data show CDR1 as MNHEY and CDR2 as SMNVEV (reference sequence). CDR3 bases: TGTGCCAGCAGTTATAACACAGGGAGAAAGACCCAGTACTTC. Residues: CASSYNTGRKTQYF.

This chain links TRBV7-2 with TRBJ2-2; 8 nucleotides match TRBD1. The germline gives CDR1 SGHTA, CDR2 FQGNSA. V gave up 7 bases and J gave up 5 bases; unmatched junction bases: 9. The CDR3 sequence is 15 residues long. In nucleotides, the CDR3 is TGTGCCAGCAACTTTAGGACAGGGCTTACCGGGGAGCTGTTTTTT. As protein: CASNFRTGLTGELFF.

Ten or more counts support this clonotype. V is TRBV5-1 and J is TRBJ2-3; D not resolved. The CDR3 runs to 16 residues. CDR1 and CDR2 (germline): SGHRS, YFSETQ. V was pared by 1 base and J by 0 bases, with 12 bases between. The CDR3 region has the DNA TGCGCCAGCAGCTTGTTATTATCTGTGAGCACAGATACGCAGTATTTT. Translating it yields CASSLLLSVSTDTQYF.

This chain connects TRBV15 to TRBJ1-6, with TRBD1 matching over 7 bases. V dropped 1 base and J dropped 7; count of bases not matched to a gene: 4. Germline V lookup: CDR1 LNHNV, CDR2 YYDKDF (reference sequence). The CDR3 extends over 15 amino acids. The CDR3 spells CATSRVRQGNSPLHF. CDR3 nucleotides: TGTGCCACCAGCAGAGTGAGACAGGGAAATTCACCCCTCCACTTT.

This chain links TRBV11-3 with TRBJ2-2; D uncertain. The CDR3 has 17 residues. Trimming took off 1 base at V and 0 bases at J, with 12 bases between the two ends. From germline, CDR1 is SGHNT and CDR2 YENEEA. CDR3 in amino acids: CASSLVGPASNTGELFF. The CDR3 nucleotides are TGTGCCAGCAGCTTAGTTGGGCCGGCCTCGAACACCGGGGAGCTGTTTTTT. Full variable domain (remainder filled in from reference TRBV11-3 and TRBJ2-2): EAGVVQSPRYKIIEKKQPVAFWCNPISGHNTLYWYLQNLGQGPELLIRYENEEAVDDSQLPKDRFSAERLKGVDSTLKIQPAELGDSAVYLCASSLVGPASNTGELFFGEGSRLTVL.

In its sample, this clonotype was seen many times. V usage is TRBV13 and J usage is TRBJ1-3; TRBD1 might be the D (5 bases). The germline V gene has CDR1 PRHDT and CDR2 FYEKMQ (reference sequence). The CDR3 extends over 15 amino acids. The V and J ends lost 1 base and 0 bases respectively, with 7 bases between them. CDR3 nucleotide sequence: TGTGCCAGCAGCTTAGCCGACAGCTCTGGAAACACCATATATTTT. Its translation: CASSLADSSGNTIYF.

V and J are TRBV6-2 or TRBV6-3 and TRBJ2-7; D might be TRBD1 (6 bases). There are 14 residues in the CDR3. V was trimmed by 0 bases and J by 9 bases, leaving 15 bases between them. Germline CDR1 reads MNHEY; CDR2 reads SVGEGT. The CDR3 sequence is CASSYSNNGQRQYF. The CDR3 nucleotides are TGTGCCAGCAGTTACTCAAACAATGGACAGAGGCAGTACTTC.

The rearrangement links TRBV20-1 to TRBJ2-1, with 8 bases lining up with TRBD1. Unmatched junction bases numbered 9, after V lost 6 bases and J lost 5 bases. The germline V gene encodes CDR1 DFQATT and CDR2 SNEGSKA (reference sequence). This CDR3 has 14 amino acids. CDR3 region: CSATDRDGDNEQFF. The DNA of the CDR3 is TGCAGTGCCACGGACAGGGATGGGGACAATGAGCAGTTCTTC.

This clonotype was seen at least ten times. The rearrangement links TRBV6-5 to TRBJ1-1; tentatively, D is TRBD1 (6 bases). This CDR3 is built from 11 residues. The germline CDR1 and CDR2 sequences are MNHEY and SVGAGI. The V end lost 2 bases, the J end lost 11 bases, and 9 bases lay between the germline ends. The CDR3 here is CASSYQDSAFF. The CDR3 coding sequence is TGTGCCAGCAGTTACCAGGACAGTGCTTTCTTT.

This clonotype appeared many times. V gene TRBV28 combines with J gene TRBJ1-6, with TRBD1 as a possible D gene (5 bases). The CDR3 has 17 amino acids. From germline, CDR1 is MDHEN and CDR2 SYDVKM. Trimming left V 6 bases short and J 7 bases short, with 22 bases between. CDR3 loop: CASRPMGGGMENSPLHF. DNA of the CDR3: TGTGCCAGCAGGCCCATGGGTGGGGGGATGGAGAATTCACCCCTCCACTTT.

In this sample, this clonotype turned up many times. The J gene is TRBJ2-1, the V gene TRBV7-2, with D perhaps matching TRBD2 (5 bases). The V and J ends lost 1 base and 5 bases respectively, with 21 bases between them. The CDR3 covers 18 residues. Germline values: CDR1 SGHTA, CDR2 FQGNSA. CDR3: CASSLGLAALLYNNEQFF. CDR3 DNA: TGTGCCAGCAGCTTAGGGCTAGCTGCCCTTTTGTACAACAATGAGCAGTTCTTC.